These T cell receptor beta chains were read from a single sample in a study of T cells in Graves' hyperthyroidism and ophthalmopathy. A single record per CDR3 protein comes from TCRdb applying MiXCR to the multiplex PCR reads. The data hold hundreds of thousands of distinct CDR3 sequences, with approximately 15% observed a single time. What was sequenced was blood. These receptors all come from a woman in her forties with Graves' ophthalmopathy. Each CDR3 is given with its conserved first and last residue. Each record gives: V gene, J gene, D gene, clone size, CDR3 DNA, CDR3 protein. A D gene is named only where the DNA matches it firmly. Only some rows state a clone size, as once, few, many or a class for expanded clones.

TRBV5-4	TRBJ2-5	NA	many	TGTGCCAGCAGCCGTTCCCCCAGGGAGACCCAGTACTTC	CASSRSPRETQYF
TRBV28	TRBJ2-7	NA	many	TGTGCCAGCAGTCCGCACGACTCCTACGAGCAGTACTTC	CASSPHDSYEQYF
TRBV5-1	TRBJ2-2	NA	NA	TGCGCCAGCAGCTTGGCAGGACCCACCGGGGAGCTGTTTTTT	CASSLAGPTGELFF
TRBV7-8	TRBJ1-5	NA	few	TGTGCCAGCAGCTTAGCGTACAGGGAGAATCAGCCCCAGCATTTT	CASSLAYRENQPQHF
TRBV6-5	TRBJ2-1	TRBD1	many	TGTGCCAGCAGTTACAACACAGGGGGCAATGAGCAGTTCTTC	CASSYNTGGNEQFF
TRBV12-3/TRBV12-4	TRBJ1-3	NA	many	TGTGCCAGCAGTCCGTATTGGGCCGGAAACACCATATATTTT	CASSPYWAGNTIYF
TRBV27	TRBJ1-2	TRBD1	NA	TGTGCCAGCAGTTTATCGTTTCAACAGGGGGGCTATGGCTACACCTTC	CASSLSFQQGGYGYTF
TRBV28	TRBJ1-1	NA	many	TGTGCCAGCCCGGGGCCCACCTATAGCTCCACTGAAGCTTTCTTT	CASPGPTYSSTEAFF
TRBV19	TRBJ1-5	NA	many	TGTGCCAGTAGTAATGTAGGCGATCAGCCCCAGCATTTT	CASSNVGDQPQHF
TRBV12-3/TRBV12-4	TRBJ1-2	NA	NA	TGTGCCAGCAGGACGGACACAAACTATGGCTACACCTTC	CASRTDTNYGYTF
TRBV27	TRBJ2-7	NA	many	TGTGCCAGCAGTTTAGACGGGAAAACCTGCGAGCAGTACTTC	CASSLDGKTCEQYF
TRBV29-1	TRBJ1-1	NA	many	TGCAGCGTTGATAGGAACACTGAAGCTTTCTTT	CSVDRNTEAFF
TRBV12-3/TRBV12-4	TRBJ2-7	NA	many	TGTGCCAGCAGTGGCCCATCCTCCTACGAGCAGTACTTC	CASSGPSSYEQYF
TRBV6-1	TRBJ2-7	NA	NA	TGTGCCAGCAGTGAAGAGGGACTCCTAAGGTCCTACGAGCAGTACTTC	CASSEEGLLRSYEQYF
TRBV7-2	TRBJ2-5	NA	many	TGTGCCAGCAGCTTAGCGTTAGAAGAGACCCAGTACTTC	CASSLALEETQYF
TRBV6-1	TRBJ1-1	NA	many	TGTGCCAGCACCCCAGCAGGGCTGAACACTGAAGCTTTCTTT	CASTPAGLNTEAFF
TRBV6-1	TRBJ2-5	NA	many	TGTGCCAGCAGAATTGAAGAGACCCAGTACTTC	CASRIEETQYF